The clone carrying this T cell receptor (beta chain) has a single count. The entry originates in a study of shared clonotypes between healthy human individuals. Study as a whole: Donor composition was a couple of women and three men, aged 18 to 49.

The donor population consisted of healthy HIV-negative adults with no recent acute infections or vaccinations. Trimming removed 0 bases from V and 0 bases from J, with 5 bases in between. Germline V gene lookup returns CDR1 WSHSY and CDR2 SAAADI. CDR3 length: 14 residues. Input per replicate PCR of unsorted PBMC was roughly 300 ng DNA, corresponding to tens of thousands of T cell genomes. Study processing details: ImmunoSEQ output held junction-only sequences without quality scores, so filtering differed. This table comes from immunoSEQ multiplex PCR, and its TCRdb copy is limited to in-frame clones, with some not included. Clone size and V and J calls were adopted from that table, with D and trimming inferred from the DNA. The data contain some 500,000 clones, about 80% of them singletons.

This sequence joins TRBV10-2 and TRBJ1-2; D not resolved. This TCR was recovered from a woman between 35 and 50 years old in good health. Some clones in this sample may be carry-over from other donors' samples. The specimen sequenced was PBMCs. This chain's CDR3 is CASSESRSNYGYTF. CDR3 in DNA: TGCGCCAGCAGTGAGTCTCGGTCTAACTATGGCTACACCTTC.